The text below deals with one TCR beta chain. The record originates from a study of CD8+ T cells in alopecia areata. From germline, CDR1 is SGDLS and CDR2 YYNGEE. Unmatched junction bases numbered 7, after V lost 5 bases and J lost 2 bases. The CDR3 runs 16 residues. cDNA reverse transcribed from extracted RNA served as the sequencing template. Clones were sequenced by immunoSEQ multiplex PCR, and TCRdb holds only the in-frame ones, with some missing. Of some 51,000 clones in the sample, approximately 96% were seen once. The sequenced sample was CD8+ T cells sorted from blood, obtained at week 0. This sequence originates from a human donor with alopecia areata. V is TRBV9 and J is TRBJ2-3, with 11 bases matching TRBD1. The CDR3 DNA reads TGTGCCAGCAGTCACTGGACAGGGGGCCTCACAGATACGCAGTATTTT. It codes for CASSHWTGGLTDTQYF.